Listed below are T cell receptor beta chains from one sample, sequenced in a study of blood T cell repertoires in COVID-19. Generated by immunoSEQ multiplex PCR, the TCRdb table keeps only in-frame clones and is missing some. The table shows 110,000 or so clones, with over 65% occurring only once. Sequencing was done on a sample of peripheral blood. The receptors derive from a woman aged 40 to 55 with acute or convalescent COVID-19. The CDR3 runs from the conserved cysteine through the conserved F or W. D genes are given only for firm matches. The size of a clone is reported for some rows only, either as once, few or many, or as a class for expanded clones.

j_call d_call v_call clone_size cdr3_aa cdr3_nt
TRBJ1-2 TRBD1 TRBV29-1 . CSVAGQNYGYTF TGCAGCGTTGCGGGACAGAACTATGGCTACACCTTC
TRBJ2-1 . TRBV18 . CASSQGGAINEQFF TGTGCCAGCTCACAAGGGGGTGCGATCAATGAGCAGTTCTTC
TRBJ2-3 TRBD2 TRBV14 . CASSQDSLKRGGPDTQYF TGTGCCAGCAGCCAAGACTCCCTAAAGCGGGGGGGCCCAGATACGCAGTATTTT
TRBJ1-5 TRBD1 TRBV5-8 few CASSLASGTVHNQPQHF TGTGCCAGCAGCTTGGCCTCGGGGACAGTCCACAATCAGCCCCAGCATTTT
TRBJ1-2 . TRBV2 many CATQGSSYGYTF TGTGCCACACAGGGATCAAGCTATGGCTACACCTTC
TRBJ2-1 TRBD2 TRBV5-1 few CASSMGLAGGNPYNEQFF TGCGCCAGCAGCATGGGACTAGCGGGGGGGAATCCCTACAATGAGCAGTTCTTC
TRBJ2-3 TRBD2 TRBV4-1 . CASSPNRGLAAGGDTQYF TGCGCCAGCAGCCCCAACAGAGGACTAGCGGCGGGAGGAGATACGCAGTATTTT
TRBJ2-5 . TRBV5-1 . CASSLGALGDRQETQYF TGCGCCAGCAGCTTGGGGGCCCTCGGCGACAGGCAAGAGACCCAGTACTTC
TRBJ2-5 . TRBV2 . CASKEGALVQETQYF TGTGCCAGCAAGGAAGGGGCCCTCGTTCAAGAGACCCAGTACTTC
TRBJ1-2 . TRBV10-3 . CAISEGDSYGYTF TGTGCCATCAGTGAGGGTGACAGCTATGGCTACACCTTC
TRBJ1-4 . TRBV5-6 . CASSLRTMGGEKLFF TGTGCCAGCAGCTTGCGAACGATGGGGGGAGAAAAACTGTTTTTT
TRBJ1-2 . TRBV19 . CASSMRTGRSYTF TGTGCCAGTAGTATGAGGACTGGGAGAAGCTACACCTTC
TRBJ1-1 . TRBV5-1 few CASSLGGRLNTEAFF TGCGCCAGCAGCTTGGGTGGCAGGTTGAACACTGAAGCTTTCTTT
TRBJ2-7 . TRBV3-1/TRBV3-2 . CASSQYQGSYEQYF TGTGCCAGCAGCCAATATCAGGGCTCCTACGAGCAGTACTTC
TRBJ2-7 . TRBV5-6 . CASSLQESSYEQYF TGTGCCAGCAGCTTACAGGAGAGCTCCTACGAGCAGTACTTC